The 10 T cell receptor beta chains given below trace back to one sample, sequenced in a study of cytomegalovirus exposure and HLA in healthy donors (dated by TCRdb to 2016 to 2017). The method was the immunoSEQ multiplex PCR assay. For the multiplex PCR, a mixture combining 60 forward primers for TCR Vbeta segments and 13 reverse primers for TCR Jbeta segments was used. Here the immuneACCESS table is served through TCRdb, limited to in-frame sequences with V and J called. Missing clones are a known gap in these copies; in checked studies unresolved V genes cover under half, and the rest lacks a known reason. For this sample there are 75,000 to 100,000 clones; under 80% appear just once. Approximately 1.8% of the sample is held by the ten biggest clonotypes. What was sequenced was PBMCs. These receptors were taken from a male donor in good health and CMV-seronegative.

This clone occurred once. The chain combines TRBV7-2 with TRBJ2-3, with 15 bases lining up with TRBD2. CDR1 is SGHTA, CDR2 FQGNSA, per germline. J lost 8 bases, V lost 5 bases, and 5 bases had no gene match. This CDR3 contains 15 residues. CDR3 amino acids: CASSRGLAGGGTQYF. The CDR3 DNA sequence: TGTGCCAGCAGCCGTGGACTAGCGGGAGGGGGTACGCAGTATTTT.

DNA for the CDR3: TGTGCCAGCGTCACCGGGGCGAACACCGGGGAGCTGTTTTTT. Amino acids: CASVTGANTGELFF. The chain links TRBV6-6 to TRBJ2-2; D possibly corresponds to TRBD2 (5 bases). Germline V gene lookup returns CDR1 MNHNY and CDR2 SVGAGI (reference sequence). The CDR3 loop spans 14 amino acids. Trimming cost V 8 bases and J 0 bases, with 10 bases left between them.

The rearrangement links TRBV4-2 to TRBJ2-7; 11 bases are shared with TRBD2. The CDR3 has 16 residues. The V gene's germline CDR1 is LGHNA and CDR2 YNFKEQ. V trimming: 4 bases; J trimming: 7 bases; junction bases outside the gene matches: 12. CDR3 in DNA: TGTGCCAGCAGCCTCTCATTGGTAGCGGGAGGGGGAGAGCAGTACTTC. Protein product: CASSLSLVAGGGEQYF.

This clone came up a few times. The chain couples TRBV7-2 to TRBJ2-7; 10 nucleotides match TRBD2. The CDR3 spans 15 residues. V dropped 1 base and J dropped 4; count of bases not matched to a gene: 4. CDR1 SGHTA and CDR2 FQGNSA come from the germline V gene. In DNA, the CDR3 is TGTGCCAGCAGCTTAGAGAGCGGGAGGGTATACGAGCAGTACTTC. It specifies CASSLESGRVYEQYF.

In its sample, this clone was seen a few times. V gene TRBV10-3 combines with J gene TRBJ1-1; D is ambiguous. The CDR3 has 16 amino acids. CDR1 and CDR2 from the germline V gene are ENHRY and SYGVKD. The V gene lost 2 bases and the J gene lost 1 base, with 14 bases spanning the gap. This CDR3 reads CAISEDIGGGNTEAFF. In DNA form, the CDR3 reads TGTGCCATCAGTGAGGATATAGGTGGCGGGAACACTGAAGCTTTCTTT.

This chain links TRBV6-5 with TRBJ1-1; 7 positions match TRBD1. The CDR3 loop spans 15 amino acids. V lost 6 bases and J lost 1; bases outside the gene matches: 8. CDR1 and CDR2 (germline): MNHEY, SVGAGI. The CDR3 bases are TGTGCCAGCAGCGAGATCGGGACAGCGAACACTGAAGCTTTCTTT. Translated, it gives CASSEIGTANTEAFF.

V usage is TRBV28 and J usage is TRBJ2-7; maybe TRBD1 (7 bases). The CDR3 totals 15 residues. Trimming took 5 bases from V and 5 from J, leaving 19 bases between them. The germline gives CDR1 MDHEN, CDR2 SYDVKM. CDR3 coding DNA: TGTGCCAGCAGTCCCATCGACAGGGACTTTAACGAGCAGTACTTC. This gives the protein CASSPIDRDFNEQYF.

This clone was seen a few times. The V and J genes are TRBV19 and TRBJ2-3, with D perhaps matching TRBD1 (6 bases). CDR1 LNHDA and CDR2 SQIVND come from the germline V gene (reference sequence). The CDR3 is made up of 14 amino acids. Between the trimmed V and J ends, which lost 3 bases and 2 bases, there was a span of 9 bases. The CDR3 is CASSMQGNTDTQYF. CDR3 coding DNA: TGTGCCAGTAGTATGCAGGGGAACACAGATACGCAGTATTTT.

The chain joins TRBV5-1 to TRBJ2-7; 7 bases line up with TRBD1. J lost 0 bases, V lost 0 bases, and 3 bases had no gene match. The CDR3 is 15 residues long. CDR1 and CDR2 from the germline V gene are SGHRS and YFSETQ. The CDR3 DNA reads TGCGCCAGCAGCTTGGAAGGGGGCGCCTCCTACGAGCAGTACTTC. It translates to CASSLEGGASYEQYF.

This chain joins TRBV7-3 and TRBJ1-1, with no clear D. The V gene's germline CDR1 is SGHTA and CDR2 FQGTGA. CDR3 length equals 14 residues. The germline V and J ends were trimmed by 2 bases and 2 bases, with 9 bases remaining between them. Written as DNA, the CDR3 is TGTGCCAGCAGCTTATTAGGCGGAAACACTGAAGCTTTCTTT. Its translation: CASSLLGGNTEAFF.